Listed here is a single T cell receptor (beta chain). This specimen comes from a study of T cell changes during pregnancy in multiple sclerosis. V lost 0 bases and J lost 0; bases outside the gene matches: 9. Looked up from germline, CDR1 is LNHNV and CDR2 is YYDKDF (reference sequence). This CDR3 spans 21 amino acids. Only in-frame clones appear in the TCRdb table, and some are missing; sequencing was by immunoSEQ multiplex PCR. The repertoire holds about 67,000 clones, with approximately 92% as singletons. Here the sequenced sample was peripheral blood, taken in the first trimester of pregnancy. J is TRBJ2-4 and V is TRBV15; TRBD2 aligns across 15 bases. This TCR was recovered from a female donor with multiple sclerosis, enrolled in a pregnancy study. The CDR3 reads CATSRERGLAGGGVAKNIQYF. In nucleotides, the CDR3 is TGTGCCACCAGCAGAGAGAGAGGACTAGCGGGAGGGGGAGTAGCCAAAAACATTCAGTACTTC.